This TCR beta chain was obtained from a study of cytomegalovirus exposure and HLA in healthy donors (dated by TCRdb to about 2017). Regarding the study in general: An earlier analysis of fewer than 750 of the donors reported about 300 Gb of sequence data and 90 million to 120 million unique TCR beta sequences obtained from 180 million or so T cells. Around 320 gigabases of sequencing data and 70 million to 85 million unique TCR sequences were included in an early release covering several hundred HLA-typed donors. Among the roughly 370 genotyped donors, around 79% belonged to the genetic ancestry cluster associated with self-reported Caucasian donors. The study aimed to test whether cataloging public T cell receptors could reveal signatures of past pathogen exposure. The study used immunosequencing to profile the T cell repertoires of approximately 630 subjects and linked those repertoires to cytomegalovirus serostatus. A separate validation cohort of 100 to 150 different subjects was used in addition to the roughly 670-subject first cohort. To predict cytomegalovirus infection status, the study brought together high-throughput TCR immunosequencing, statistical association of individual TCRs with disease status, and machine learning. A later analysis re-analyzed previously published TCR beta repertoires from 666 donors and added high-resolution HLA genotyping to study TCR occurrence patterns. In the later analysis, no new phenotypic data were used to find candidate immune exposures; instead, reliance was placed on TCR beta sequences and their occurrence across donors. To decide whether each TCR beta V gene segment behaved as functional or pseudogenic, an earlier analysis of approximately 590 of the donors relied on high-throughput TCR beta sequencing. Donor age, sex, ethnicity and CMV serostatus were compiled alongside the repertoire data. A later genetic analysis used genome-wide SNP genotypes for about 65% of the 666 donors, treating that subset as a discovery cohort. Every discovery cohort repertoire had been produced on one sequencing platform. Both class I and class II loci were covered by HLA typing, at four-digit resolution. Typing coverage varied by locus: roughly 629-640 donors for A, B, C, DRB1 and DQB1; roughly 500 for DQA1; nearly 610 for DPA1; about 450 for DPB1. Because of strong linkage in the cohort, roughly five DR-DQ haplotypes were treated as single units for association and clustering. Among 398 genotyped donors of the cohort, an average of around 240,000 unique TCR beta nucleotide sequences were sequenced per donor, 15% to 20% of them non-productive. Broader findings and caveats from the paper: Linkage disequilibrium might explain the correlated functional status among segregating V segments, but an unknown experimental factor could not be excluded. This cohort had only TCR beta chains sequenced, and the lack of alpha or paired-chain data limited which features could be detected. Most TCR sequences were observed very rarely across donors, whereas some public TCRs were present in many individuals. Assigning TCR associations to individual alleles was difficult when HLA alleles, especially DR and DQ, strongly co-occurred. Around 16 rarely observed V segments, including chromosome 9 orphons, were excluded from the earlier analysis of several hundred of the donors because counts were too low. A later genetic analysis reported fewer N-insertions in productive TCRs among donors in an Asian-associated ancestry cluster than the roughly 650-donor mean. Sequencing depth was assumed to be roughly uniform across donors in the presence/absence analyses, though that assumption may not hold. Broadly in line with IMGT annotations, most TCR beta V segments showed up in productive rearrangements about 87% or about 30% of the time in an earlier analysis of 450 to 600 of the donors. Immune exposure information for the cohort was limited to CMV serostatus. Because HLA typing was missing for some donors at each locus, association tests included only the typed subset. According to a later analysis, TCR association rates differed among HLA loci, with DRB1 alleles showing the most associated TCRs and HLA-C alleles showing the fewest. In vitro tests confirmed that a few of the cytomegalovirus-associated TCR beta chains recognize cytomegalovirus antigens. According to a later analysis, parvovirus B19, influenza, CMV and Epstein-Barr virus appeared linked to several top co-occurrence clusters. A later genetic analysis associated a missense DCLRE1C variant with V-gene and J-gene trimming of TCR beta chains, and an independent cohort replicated the association. A later analysis found that HLA-associated TCR beta chains were more clonally expanded and had lower generation probabilities than equally common non-associated chains. The classifier was reported to diagnose cytomegalovirus status with high specificity and sensitivity in both the original and validation cohorts. A cluster of highly shared sequence variants was judged likely to be a technical artifact of the sequencing pipeline. A further reported finding was that TCR beta sequences accurately predicted the HLA-A and HLA-B alleles for most subjects in the first cohort. According to the authors, the approach could potentially be generalized to other disease states and immunological phenotypes. Most CMV-associated TCR beta chains appeared to be HLA-restricted in a later analysis, and the HLA associations seemed to be driven largely by CMV exposure. Some IMGT-functional V segments, including TRBV6-2 and TRBV6-3, could not be distinguished by the 87-base-pair reads and were therefore excluded. The study listed 150 to 200 TCR beta chains as associated with cytomegalovirus. A later analysis associated about 16,000 TCR beta sequences with specific HLA alleles at a false discovery rate of 0.05.

Details on this clone: The clone's antigen remains unknown. Per-base quality was not reported, and no clone a single base away is much larger than it.

Library preparation employed the immunoSEQ multiplex PCR assay. A mixture of 60 forward primers for TCR Vbeta segments and 13 reverse primers for TCR Jbeta segments was used in the multiplex PCR. The CDR3 region of rearranged TCR beta genes was amplified from genomic DNA with a multiplex PCR assay. The amplified TCR beta libraries were sequenced on the Illumina HiSeq System as 87-base-pair reads. On the study's bioinformatics: Across the roughly 600 repertoires, a later analysis counted tens of millions of unique TCR beta chains, some 11 million of which were shared by at least two donors. A nearest-neighbor algorithm error-corrected the raw reads and collapsed the reads into unique sequences, merging closely related sequences to remove PCR and sequencing errors. CDR3 sequences were aligned to IMGT reference sequences to assign V, D and J gene segments. For a sequence to be retained, a match of at least six nucleotides to both a V gene segment and a J gene segment was required. Rearrangements were called productive when the CDR3 lacked stop codons and stayed in frame with V and J; all others were non-productive. Following IMGT convention, CDR3 was defined as the stretch from the second conserved V-encoded cysteine to the conserved J-encoded phenylalanine. In an earlier analysis of more than 550 of the donors, sequences lacking an unambiguous match to a single V gene segment were excluded. An earlier analysis of a few hundred of the donors called V segments functional above 56.7% productive rearrangements and segregating when the between-donor standard deviation exceeded 5%. A statistical classification framework was developed to diagnose cytomegalovirus status using the catalog of TCR beta chain sequences. A later analysis assigned V and J genes by comparing TCR nucleotide sequences with IMGT/GENE-DB human TR gene sequences. Using the TCRdist pipeline, a later analysis assigned CDR3 sequences along with most-parsimonious VDJ recombination scenarios. In a later analysis, each TCR beta chain was defined by its CDR3 amino acid sequence together with its V-gene family, and reads without a unique V-gene family were excluded. To address suspected cross-contamination and a sequencing artifact, a later analysis removed 592 highly shared, low-generation-probability nucleotide sequences. In a later analysis, a clonal expansion index was calculated for each public chain from normalized within-repertoire ranks of inferred template counts. In a later analysis, generation probabilities were computed with a VDJ recombination model fitted to out-of-frame rearrangements, and the resulting probabilities were checked against IGoR. In a later analysis, hypergeometric tests were used to score TCR-TCR, TCR-HLA and TCR-CMV co-occurrence, with a repertoire-size bias correction applied to TCR pairs. To estimate false discovery rates, a later analysis permuted the HLA or CMV assignments 20 times. In a later analysis, co-occurring TCRs were grouped using DBSCAN, and TCRdist sequence similarity was added for clustering within HLA-allele-positive subsets. Co-occurrence clustering excluded repertoires with fewer than 30,000 or more than 120,000 public chains, plus five with anomalous nucleotide sharing. Not all clones reach the TCRdb copy of this immuneACCESS table, which keeps in-frame sequences only. Checked studies attribute under half of the gap to unresolved V genes and leave the rest unexplained. From that table come the V and J calls and clone size; the DNA was used to work out D and trimming. The sample has roughly 90,000 clones on record, 84% of them singletons. 2% to 2.5% of the sample is in the top ten clones.

The germline V gene provides CDR1 MNHEY and CDR2 SVGAGI. CDR3 length: 16 amino acids, cysteine to phenylalanine. The retained sequence is limited to the CDR3, 48 bases, with the frame set at the first base. Cut back by 0 bases and 3 bases, the V and J ends lie 14 bases apart. In total, more than 500 healthy bone marrow donors made up the cohort. At the time of sampling, all cohort members were nominally healthy, though unrecorded immune exposures were likely present. The donor was CMV seronegative and was included in the group of over 300 seronegative cohort members. Every donor gave a peripheral blood sample, and the peripheral blood mononuclear cells from that sample were used for TCR beta sequencing. The Qiagen DNeasy Blood Extraction Kit was used to extract genomic DNA from the blood cell samples.

Sequencing was done on a sample of PBMCs. This receptor was identified in a man between 18 and 35 years old in good health and CMV-seronegative. The V gene is TRBV6-5 and the J gene is TRBJ1-2, and TRBD1 may be the D gene, going by 6 matching bases. The nucleotide sequence is TGTGCCAGCAGTTACTCGCCCCTAGGGGGGGACTATGGCTACACCTTC. The translation is CASSYSPLGGDYGYTF.